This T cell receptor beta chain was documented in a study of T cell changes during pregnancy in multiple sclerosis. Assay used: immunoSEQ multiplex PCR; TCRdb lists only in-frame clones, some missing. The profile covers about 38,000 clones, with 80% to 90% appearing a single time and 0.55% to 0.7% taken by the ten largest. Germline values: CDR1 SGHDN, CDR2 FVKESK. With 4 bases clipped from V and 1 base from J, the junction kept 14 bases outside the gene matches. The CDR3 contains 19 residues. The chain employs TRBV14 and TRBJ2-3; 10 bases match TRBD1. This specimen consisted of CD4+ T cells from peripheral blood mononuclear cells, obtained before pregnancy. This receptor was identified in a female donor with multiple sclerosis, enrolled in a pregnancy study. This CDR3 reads CASSPETGGLPARTDTQYF. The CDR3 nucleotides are TGTGCCAGCAGCCCGGAGACAGGGGGCCTCCCTGCGCGCACAGATACGCAGTATTTT.